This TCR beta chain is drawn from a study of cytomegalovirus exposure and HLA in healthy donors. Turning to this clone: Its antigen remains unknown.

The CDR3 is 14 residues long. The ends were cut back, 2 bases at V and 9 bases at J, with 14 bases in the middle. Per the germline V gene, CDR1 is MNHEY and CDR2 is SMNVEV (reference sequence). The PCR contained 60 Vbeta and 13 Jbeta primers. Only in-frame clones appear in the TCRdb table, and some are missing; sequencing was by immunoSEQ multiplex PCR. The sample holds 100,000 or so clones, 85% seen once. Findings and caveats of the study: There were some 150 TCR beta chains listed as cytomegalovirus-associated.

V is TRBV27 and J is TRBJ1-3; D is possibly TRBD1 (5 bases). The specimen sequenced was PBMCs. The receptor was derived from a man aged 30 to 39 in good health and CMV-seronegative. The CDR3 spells CASSLRQGGTTIYF. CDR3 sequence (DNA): TGTGCCAGCAGTTTAAGGCAGGGAGGTACCACCATATATTTT.